The T cell receptor beta chain described here comes from a study of beta chain features in type 1 diabetes. General study findings and limits: Over-representation of high TCR-expressing cells was a possible consequence of cDNA sequencing.

All sorted populations exceeded 98% purity. This clone appeared a few times. Its antigen is as yet unknown. This CDR3 spans 11 amino acids. Trimming pared 4 bases from V and 7 bases from J, leaving 7 bases between. The V gene's germline CDR1 is KGHSY and CDR2 FQNENV. Every bit of the isolated RNA underwent reverse transcription, so sequencing read expressed TCRB transcripts. This table comes from immunoSEQ multiplex PCR, and its TCRdb copy is limited to in-frame clones, with some not included. Altogether 110,000 to 150,000 clones are present, about 10% being singletons, with the ten largest covering around 0.63%.

The chain uses TRBV16 and TRBJ1-2; maybe TRBD1 (5 bases). This TCR derives from a man aged 18 to 35 in good health. The sequencing input was central memory CD4+ T cells from blood. CDR3 in amino acids: CASSPRVGYTF. The CDR3 bases are TGTGCCAGCAGCCCCAGGGTTGGCTACACCTTC.